The 2 T cell receptor beta chains given below trace back to one sample, sequenced in a study of control samples from healthy donors and cancer patients. The method was immunoSEQ multiplex PCR; TCRdb's version includes in-frame clones alone and lacks a portion of them. The repertoire includes some 130,000 clones, about 95% of them detected once, and less than 4% sits in the top ten. The sequenced sample was blood. Receptors were obtained from a man aged 25-45 years in good health.

The V call is TRBV4-1, the J call TRBJ2-3, with 7 bases identical to TRBD2. The CDR3 is 17 residues long. The germline gives CDR1 MGHRA, CDR2 YSYEKL. Unmatched junction bases numbered 13, after V lost 3 bases and J lost 4 bases. The CDR3, as DNA: TGCGCCAGCAGCCACCCGCTCGGGGGGAGCGGGGCAGATACGCAGTATTTT. This gives the protein CASSHPLGGSGADTQYF.

The chain recombines TRBV7-2 with TRBJ2-3; no clear D gene. The CDR3 consists of 15 residues. V was shortened by 5 bases and J by 0 bases, with 12 bases between the two germline ends. CDR1 is SGHTA and CDR2 is FQGNSA in the germline V gene. CDR3: CASSPFHASTDTQYF. CDR3 coding DNA: TGTGCCAGCAGCCCCTTCCACGCTAGCACAGATACGCAGTATTTT.